These 25 T cell receptor beta chains came from one sample sequenced in a study of human T cells and chemical hapten exposure. Time point denoted: pre-sensitization, week 0. Treatment indicated: therapeutic diphenylcyclopropenone sensitization with weekly scalp DPC. Via MiXCR, TCRdb re-called the RACE reads, giving one row per CDR3 protein. Of 250,000 to 300,000 distinct CDR3 sequences detected, approximately 7.5% appear once; the ten largest clones hold more than 0.95%. The sequencing here drew on whole blood, taken in connection with sensitization to the hapten diphenylcyclopropenone (DPC). The origin of the receptors is a man aged 18 to 30 with alopecia areata. Some clones in this sample may be carry-over from other donors' samples.

The genes are TRBV7-2 and TRBJ2-3; tentatively, D is TRBD1 (6 bases). V lost 1 base to trimming and J lost 4 bases, with 15 bases between them. The CDR3 loop spans 16 amino acids. CDR1 and CDR2 (germline): SGHTA, FQGNSA. In DNA form, the CDR3 reads TGTGCCAGCAGCTTAGGCGGTGTGGGGGCGGCAGATACGCAGTATTTT. Translating gives CASSLGGVGAADTQYF.

This rearrangement joins TRBV7-2 to TRBJ2-5; 7 nucleotides match TRBD2. CDR1 SGHTA and CDR2 FQGNSA come from the germline V gene. The CDR3 spans 12 residues. Trimming cost V 8 bases and J 1 base; bases outside gene matches: 1. The DNA of the CDR3 is TGTGCCAGCCAGCGGGGCCAAGAGACCCAGTACTTC. It specifies CASQRGQETQYF.

The chain links TRBV5-4 to TRBJ2-3; D is perhaps TRBD2 (6 bases). Germline lookup yields CDR1 SGHNT and CDR2 YYREEE (reference sequence). CDR3 length: 14 residues. V lost 3 bases and J 8 bases, leaving 16 bases between the germline ends. CDR3 region: CASSYQRESGTQYF. CDR3 DNA sequence: TGTGCCAGCAGCTATCAACGGGAGTCCGGTACGCAGTATTTT.

This clonotype has at least ten counts. V usage is TRBV28 and J usage is TRBJ2-3; 9 bases agree with TRBD1. V lost 5 bases, J lost 1 base, and 4 bases stayed unmatched. CDR1 is MDHEN, CDR2 SYDVKM, per germline. CDR3 size: 15 residues. CDR3 in DNA: TGTGCCAGCAGTCCCCGGGACAGGGGCACAGATACGCAGTATTTT. It yields the protein CASSPRDRGTDTQYF.

This clonotype was found many times. The gene calls are TRBV7-6 and TRBJ1-5; 7 nucleotides align to TRBD1. CDR1 SGHVS and CDR2 FNYEAQ come from the germline V gene. V trimming: 3 bases; J trimming: 5 bases; junction bases outside the gene matches: 1. This CDR3 contains 13 residues. CDR3 bases: TGTGCCAGCAGCTTCAGGGGGGATCAGCCCCAGCATTTT. It encodes CASSFRGDQPQHF.

CDR3 region: CASTVWPGQGNEKLFF. The CDR3 DNA sequence: TGTGCCAGCACCGTTTGGCCGGGACAGGGTAATGAAAAACTGTTTTTT. This chain joins TRBV27 and TRBJ1-4; TRBD1 agrees at 9 bases. CDR3 size: 16 residues. CDR1 is MNHEY, CDR2 SMNVEV, per germline (reference sequence). Trimming at V came to 7 bases and at J to 4 bases, leaving 10 bases not matched to a gene.

Only a few counts were recorded for this clonotype. The chain joins TRBV5-1 to TRBJ2-3; TRBD2 might be the D (6 bases). The CDR3 contains 13 residues. Germline-derived CDR1 and CDR2 are SGHRS and YFSETQ. The V and J ends lost 6 bases and 0 bases respectively, with 8 bases between them. CDR3 sequence (DNA): TGCGCCAGCAAGGAGGGGAGCACAGATACGCAGTATTTT. It is translated as CASKEGSTDTQYF. Looking up the rest from reference TRBV5-1 and TRBJ2-3 gives the full variable domain: KAGVTQTPRYLIKTRGQQVTLSCSPISGHRSVSWYQQTPGQGLQFLFEYFSETQRNKGNFPGRFSGRQFSNSRSEMNVSTLELGDSALYLCASKEGSTDTQYFGPGTRLTVL.

This chain connects TRBV20-1 to TRBJ1-1; TRBD1 matches at 11 bases. This CDR3 spans 17 amino acids. J lost 1 base, V lost 3 bases, and 10 bases had no gene match. The germline V gene encodes CDR1 DFQATT and CDR2 SNEGSKA (reference sequence). The CDR3 sequence: CSARVRDRGFRNTEAFF. CDR3 sequence (DNA): TGCAGTGCTAGGGTGCGGGACAGGGGGTTTCGGAACACTGAAGCTTTCTTT.

Ten or more counts support this clonotype. This rearrangement joins TRBV27 to TRBJ2-7, with D possibly being TRBD1 or TRBD2 (6 bases each). Trimming took off 6 bases at V and 5 bases at J, with 20 bases between the two ends. Germline V gives CDR1 MNHEY, CDR2 SMNVEV (reference sequence). The CDR3 sequence is 15 residues long. CDR3 DNA: TGTGCCAGCAGGGGTTCAGTGGGGGGCGTCGACGAGCAGTACTTC. Translated: CASRGSVGGVDEQYF.

The sample holds a few counts of this clonotype. This chain uses TRBV5-5 with TRBJ1-1; D gene ambiguous. Trimming took off 4 bases at V and 3 bases at J, with 7 bases between the two ends. The germline CDR1 and CDR2 sequences are SGHKS and YYEKEE (reference sequence). The CDR3 consists of 12 residues. Here the CDR3 reads CASSGLHTEAFF. CDR3 bases: TGTGCCAGCAGCGGCCTTCACACTGAAGCTTTCTTT.

This chain connects TRBV7-9 to TRBJ2-7, with D tentatively TRBD1 (6 bases). Trimming shortened V by 3 bases and J by 3 bases, and 9 bases separated the two germline ends. Germline V gene data show CDR1 as SEHNR and CDR2 as FQNEAQ (reference sequence). The CDR3 spans 13 residues. The CDR3 sequence: CASSFTGIYEQYF. The CDR3 nucleotides read TGTGCCAGCAGCTTTACAGGGATCTACGAGCAGTACTTC.

This clonotype was counted ten times or more. This chain uses TRBV5-6 with TRBJ2-3, with D unresolved. V lost 1 base to trimming and J lost 4 bases, with 4 bases between them. Germline V CDR1 and CDR2: SGHDT, YYEEEE. The length of the CDR3 is 12 residues. The CDR3 bases are TGTGCCAGCAGCTTGTCTTCAGATACGCAGTATTTT. Its translation is CASSLSSDTQYF.

In this sample, this clonotype turned up a few times. The chain is built from TRBV5-4 and TRBJ1-6; weak D call: TRBD1 (5 bases). Trimming left V 1 base short and J 9 bases short, with 17 bases between. The germline gives CDR1 SGHNT, CDR2 YYREEE (reference sequence). This CDR3 comprises 16 residues. CDR3 protein: CASSLWDWREVSPLHF. The CDR3 DNA reads TGTGCCAGCAGCTTGTGGGACTGGAGGGAAGTTTCACCCCTCCACTTT.

This clonotype turned up a few times. The chain joins TRBV12-3 or TRBV12-4 to TRBJ2-1, with TRBD2 identical over 7 bases. V trimming: 1 base; J trimming: 0 bases; junction bases outside the gene matches: 6. The CDR3 has 17 residues. The CDR3 DNA reads TGTGCCAGCAGTTTAGACGGGACTACTAGCTCCTACAATGAGCAGTTCTTC. Encoded protein: CASSLDGTTSSYNEQFF.

A few counts support this clonotype. CDR3 bases: TGTGCCAGCAGTTCGTTCGGGCGTACTGAAGCTTTCTTT. Translated, it gives CASSSFGRTEAFF. V usage is TRBV12-3 or TRBV12-4 and J usage is TRBJ1-1, with D unclear. The CDR3 runs 13 residues. V was clipped by 4 bases and J by 5 bases, with 11 bases between them.

Of note for this clonotype: A much larger clone is a single base away; this may be a read error. The chain carries TRBV6-2 or TRBV6-3 and TRBJ2-7; tentatively, D is TRBD1 (6 bases). The V gene lost 1 base and the J gene lost 4 bases, with 14 bases spanning the gap. This CDR3 contains 15 residues. CDR1 is MNHEY, CDR2 SVGEGT, per germline. The CDR3: CASSYLGQRNYEQYF. CDR3 nucleotides: TGTGCCAGCAGTTACTTAGGACAGAGAAATTACGAGCAGTACTTC.

In this sample, this clonotype turned up many times. The chain links TRBV10-3 to TRBJ2-3, with D maybe TRBD2 (5 bases). The CDR3 is 15 residues long. CDR1 is ENHRY and CDR2 is SYGVKD in the germline V gene. V lost 0 bases, J lost 2 bases, and 9 bases lay in between. CDR3 amino acids: CAISESRVHTDTQYF. In nucleotides, the CDR3 is TGTGCCATCAGTGAGTCGAGGGTCCACACAGATACGCAGTATTTT.

Ten or more counts support this clonotype. CDR3 region: CASSLETGLLYGYTF. CDR3 nucleotides: TGTGCCAGCAGCTTGGAAACAGGGCTGCTGTATGGCTACACCTTC. The gene calls are TRBV5-5 and TRBJ1-2, with D perhaps matching TRBD1 (6 bases). The CDR3 covers 15 residues. The V and J ends lost 0 bases and 5 bases respectively, with 14 bases between them. Germline CDR1 reads SGHKS; CDR2 reads YYEKEE (reference sequence).

This clonotype was seen repeatedly, ten times or more. This sequence joins TRBV6-5 and TRBJ2-1; 7 positions agree with TRBD1. J lost 10 bases, V lost 6 bases, and 9 bases had no gene match. Germline CDR1 is MNHEY and CDR2 is SVGAGI. The CDR3 sequence is 13 residues long. The CDR3 DNA follows: TGTGCCAGCAGCGGGACAGTTGGGGGCGAGCAGTTCTTC. It encodes CASSGTVGGEQFF.

This rearrangement joins TRBV25-1 to TRBJ1-1; D unresolved. V dropped 7 bases and J dropped 8 bases, with 17 bases sitting between them. Germline CDR1 and CDR2: MGHDK and SYGVNS. The CDR3 extends over 13 amino acids. CDR3 loop: CASTQWGSLEAFF. CDR3 DNA sequence: TGTGCCAGCACCCAGTGGGGATCCCTGGAAGCTTTCTTT.

V is TRBV6-5 and J is TRBJ2-5; D remains unclear. Germline V gene data show CDR1 as MNHEY and CDR2 as SVGAGI. This CDR3 comprises 15 residues. The germline V and J ends were trimmed by 0 bases and 5 bases, with 13 bases remaining between them. Written as DNA, the CDR3 is TGTGCCAGCAGTTACTCGATGCGGAACCGGGAGACCCAGTACTTC. Protein sequence: CASSYSMRNRETQYF.

The chain is built from TRBV3-1 and TRBJ1-1; possible D gene TRBD1, 6 bases. Per germline, CDR1 LGHDT and CDR2 YNNKEL (reference sequence). V lost 3 bases and J lost 3, with 11 bases in between. This CDR3 is 14 amino acids long. CDR3 sequence: CASSQDRQDTEAFF. CDR3 DNA: TGTGCCAGCAGCCAGGACCGACAGGACACTGAAGCTTTCTTT.

This sequence joins TRBV5-5 and TRBJ1-1; D gene ambiguous. The V end was cut by 0 bases, the J end by 2 bases, with 8 bases between. Germline V gene sequence: CDR1 SGHKS, CDR2 YYEKEE (reference sequence). CDR3 length: 14 amino acids. The CDR3, as DNA: TGTGCCAGCAGCTTGGTCCAGGATAACACTGAAGCTTTCTTT. Protein sequence: CASSLVQDNTEAFF.

This clonotype showed up many times. The rearrangement joins TRBV6-6 to TRBJ1-6, with 11 bases aligning to TRBD1. This CDR3 region has 16 residues. CDR1 is MNHNY and CDR2 is SVGAGI in the germline V gene (reference sequence). V shed 6 bases, J shed 4 bases, and the junction held 5 bases outside the gene matches. CDR3 sequence reads: CASSYGQGAYNSPLHF. The CDR3 DNA reads TGTGCCAGCAGCTATGGACAGGGGGCGTATAATTCACCCCTCCACTTT.

This clonotype was recorded many times. The CDR3 loop reads CASSIPTGYEQYF. The CDR3 region has the DNA TGTGCCAGCAGTATACCGACAGGGTACGAGCAGTACTTC. The J gene is TRBJ2-7, the V gene TRBV28; the match to TRBD1 covers 7 bases. The CDR3 has 13 amino acids. Germline V CDR1 and CDR2: MDHEN, SYDVKM. Unmatched junction bases numbered 5, after V lost 5 bases and J lost 4 bases. The full variable domain, with the rest looked up from reference TRBV28 and TRBJ2-7, is DVKVTQSSRYLVKRTGEKVFLECVQDMDHENMFWYRQDPGLGLRLIYFSYDVKMKEKGDIPEGYSVSREKKERFSLILESASTNQTSMYLCASSIPTGYEQYFGPGTRLTVT.